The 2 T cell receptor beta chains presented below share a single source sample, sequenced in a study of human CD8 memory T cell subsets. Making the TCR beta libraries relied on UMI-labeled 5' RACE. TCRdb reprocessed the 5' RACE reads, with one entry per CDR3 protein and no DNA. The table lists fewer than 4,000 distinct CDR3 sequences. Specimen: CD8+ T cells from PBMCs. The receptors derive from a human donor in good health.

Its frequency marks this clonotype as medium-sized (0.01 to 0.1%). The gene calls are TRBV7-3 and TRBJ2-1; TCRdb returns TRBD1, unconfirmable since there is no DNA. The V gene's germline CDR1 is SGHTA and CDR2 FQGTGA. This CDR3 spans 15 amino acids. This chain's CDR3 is CASSLDRDMVDEQFF.

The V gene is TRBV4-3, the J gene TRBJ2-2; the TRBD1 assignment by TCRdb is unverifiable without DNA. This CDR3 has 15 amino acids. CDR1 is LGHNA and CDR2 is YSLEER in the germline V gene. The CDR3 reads CASSRARTATGELFF.